This T cell receptor (beta chain) was captured in a study of T cell responses to AZD1222 COVID-19 vaccine. Study results and caveats: Close to half of all spike-specific TCRs reportedly target regions of the variants that are unmutated. Two AZD1222 doses significantly raised spike-specific TCR breadth and depth over controls. Of the AZD1222 recipients, only 5 or 6 were seropositive at baseline. With dominance at 160-218 and 743-854, vaccine-associated CD4 TCRs spanned spike.

This clone was observed once. Its antigen is as yet unknown. The CDR3 extends over 15 amino acids. The ends lost 3 bases at V and 7 bases at J; junction bases unmatched: 9. From germline, CDR1 is SGDLS and CDR2 YYNGEE. Method: immunoSEQ multiplex PCR; TCRdb's copy keeps in-frame clones and lacks some. The table records roughly 140,000 clones, about 90% of them present only once. The receptor was isolated from an adult in good health. V is TRBV9 and J is TRBJ2-2, with TRBD1 matching over 7 bases. The input for sequencing was peripheral blood, taken on day 0 of AZD1222 vaccination. Here the CDR3 reads CASSGRQGRSGELFF. The CDR3 nucleotides are TGTGCCAGCAGCGGTAGACAGGGTAGGAGCGGGGAGCTGTTTTTT.